This T cell receptor beta chain originates from a study of blood T cell repertoires in COVID-19. Study information: Acute and convalescent COVID-19 specimens originated in the United States, Italy and Spain.

Per germline, CDR1 SGHDT and CDR2 YYEEEE. With 3 bases clipped from V and 8 bases from J, the junction kept 7 bases outside the gene matches. This CDR3 region has 13 residues. Method: immunoSEQ multiplex PCR; TCRdb's copy keeps in-frame clones and lacks some. This table holds approximately 41,000 clones, around nine tenths found once. Specimen: peripheral blood. This TCR was recovered from a human donor in a cohort sampled during active COVID-19. The chain carries TRBV5-6 and TRBJ1-1, with 7 nucleotides matching TRBD1. In DNA, the CDR3 is TGTGCCAGCAGCTCACAGACAGGGTGGGAAGCTTTCTTT. This encodes CASSSQTGWEAFF. Looking up the rest from reference TRBV5-6 and TRBJ1-1 gives the full variable domain: DAGVTQSPTHLIKTRGQQVTLRCSPKSGHDTVSWYQQALGQGPQFIFQYYEEEERQRGNFPDRFSGHQFPNYSSELNVNALLLGDSALYLCASSSQTGWEAFFGQGTRLTVV.